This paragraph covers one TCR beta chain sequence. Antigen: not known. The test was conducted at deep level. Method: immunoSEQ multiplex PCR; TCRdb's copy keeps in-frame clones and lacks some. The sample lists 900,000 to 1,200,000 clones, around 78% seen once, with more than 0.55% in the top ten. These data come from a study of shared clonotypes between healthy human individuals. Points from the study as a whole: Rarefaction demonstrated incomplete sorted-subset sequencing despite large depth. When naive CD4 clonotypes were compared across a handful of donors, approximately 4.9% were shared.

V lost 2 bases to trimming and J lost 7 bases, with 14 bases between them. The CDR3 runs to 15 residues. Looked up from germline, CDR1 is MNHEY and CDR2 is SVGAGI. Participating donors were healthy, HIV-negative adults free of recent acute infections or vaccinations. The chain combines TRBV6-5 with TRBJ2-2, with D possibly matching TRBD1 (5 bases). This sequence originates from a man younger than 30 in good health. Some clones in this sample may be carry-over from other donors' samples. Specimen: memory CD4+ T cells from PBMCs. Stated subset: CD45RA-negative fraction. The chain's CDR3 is CASSYTQGMGGELFF. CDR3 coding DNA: TGTGCCAGCAGTTACACCCAGGGTATGGGCGGGGAGCTGTTTTTT.